This TCR beta chain is drawn from a study of blood T cells in healthy people across ages. Points from the study as a whole: The percentage of naive T cells correlated strongly with TCR beta diversity.

Using a J-beta primer mix together with a sample-barcoded 5' primer, a second PCR was run for 7 to 11 cycles. TCRdb itself ran the 5' RACE reads through MiXCR, one entry per CDR3 protein. The repertoire consists of about 640,000 distinct CDR3 sequences, with approximately 59% occurring once and the leading ten covering 30% to 45%. Germline V CDR1 and CDR2: SGDLS, YYNGEE. The CDR3 is 15 residues long. As regards this clonotype: Its matching antigen is unknown.

Each sample provided at least 6 micrograms of extracted total RNA. The clonotype comes from a man aged 60 to 75 in good health. The sample comprised blood. The chain has TRBV9 and TRBJ2-1; TRBD2 is a possible D gene (6 bases). The DNA end lines up better with TRBJ2-7; the J call may be wrong. CDR3 DNA sequence: TGTGCCAGCAGCGTAGAAGGACTATCCTACAATGAGCAGTACTTC. Translating gives CASSVEGLSYNEQYF.